The sequence of this TCR beta chain was determined in a study of lymphopenia after photon versus proton radiotherapy (dated by TCRdb to between 2019 and 2020). For the study in its entirety: Photon and proton radiation therapy were compared by the study for their immunological effects in patients with gastrointestinal tumors who developed high-grade lymphopenia. A cohort of about 20 patients with gastrointestinal tumors who received either photon or proton therapy and subsequently developed lymphopenia was included. The study was designed to characterize how the impact on the immune system differs between the two radiation modalities.

The CDR3 numbers 13 residues from cysteine through phenylalanine. The sequence is cut down to CDR3 DNA, 39 bases in frame from base 1. V loses 8 bases, J loses 4 bases, and the germline ends lie 12 bases apart. For CDR1 and CDR2, the germline V gene lists SNHLY and FYNNEI. Remarks on this clone: What this receptor recognizes is not known. Base qualities are not recorded, but no much larger clone differs from it by a single base.

The library was obtained by the immunoSEQ multiplex PCR assay. Deep sequencing of rearranged TCR beta loci, alongside multiparametric flow cytometry, was used to profile T cell repertoires. TCRdb mirrors the immuneACCESS table, restricted to in-frame sequences. Some clones are absent from its copies; in checked studies, under half trace to an unresolved V gene, and the reason for the others is unknown. Across this sample there are approximately 40,000 clones, with just over 85% seen only once. The top ten hold 10% to 13% of the sample. Overall study outcomes, separate from this receptor: Among patients across the cohort who died, overall survival time showed an inverse correlation with a larger post-nadir drop in TCR diversity. The survival association was examined only in patients who died, and the authors described better survival with proton therapy as a possibility, not as a demonstrated result. During treatment, patients who received photon therapy lost naive T cells and TCR diversity and gained effector/memory populations, whereas patients who received proton therapy remained relatively stable. Once the lymphocyte count had reached its nadir, the repertoires of photon-treated patients showed oligoclonal expansion, particularly of CD8+ Temra cells, and this expansion drove the decline in diversity.

The sample was peripheral blood, taken from a patient treated with proton-based radiotherapy. The receptor chain draws on TRBV2 and TRBJ2-1; tentative D gene TRBD2, with 6 bases matching. This clonotype was obtained from an older woman with pancreatic cancer. Some clones in this sample may be carry-over from other donors' samples. CDR3 reads: CASRRDQYNEQFF. Read as DNA, the sequence is TGTGCCAGCCGGCGGGACCAATACAATGAGCAGTTCTTC.